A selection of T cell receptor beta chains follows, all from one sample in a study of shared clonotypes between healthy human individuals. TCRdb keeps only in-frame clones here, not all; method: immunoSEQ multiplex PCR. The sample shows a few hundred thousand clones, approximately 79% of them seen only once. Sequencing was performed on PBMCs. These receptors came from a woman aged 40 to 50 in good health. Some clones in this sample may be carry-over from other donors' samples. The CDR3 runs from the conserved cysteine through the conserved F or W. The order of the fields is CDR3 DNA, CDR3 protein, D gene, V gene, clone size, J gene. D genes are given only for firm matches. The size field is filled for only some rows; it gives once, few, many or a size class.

cdr3_nt: TGTGCCAGCAGGACTAGGGGGAGGGACACCGGGGAGCTGTTTTTT
cdr3_aa: CASRTRGRDTGELFF
d_call: -
v_call: TRBV5-4
clone_size: -
j_call: TRBJ2-2

cdr3_nt: TGTGCCAGCAGTTCCCCTAGCGGAACGAACACCGGGGAGCTGTTTTTT
cdr3_aa: CASSSPSGTNTGELFF
d_call: TRBD2
v_call: TRBV28
clone_size: -
j_call: TRBJ2-2

cdr3_nt: TGCAGCGGACGTACAGGGGACTATGGCTACACCTTC
cdr3_aa: CSGRTGDYGYTF
d_call: TRBD1
v_call: TRBV29-1
clone_size: few
j_call: TRBJ1-2

cdr3_nt: TGTGCCAGCAGCCCCCGTCGCGGGTCAGAGACCCAGTACTTC
cdr3_aa: CASSPRRGSETQYF
d_call: -
v_call: TRBV11-3
clone_size: -
j_call: TRBJ2-5

cdr3_nt: TGTGCCTGGAGGGATCCTGGGACTAATGGCTACACCTTC
cdr3_aa: CAWRDPGTNGYTF
d_call: -
v_call: TRBV30
clone_size: -
j_call: TRBJ1-2

cdr3_nt: TGTGCCAGCAGCGTAGACTCCCGACAGCACAATGAGCAGTTCTTC
cdr3_aa: CASSVDSRQHNEQFF
d_call: -
v_call: TRBV9
clone_size: once
j_call: TRBJ2-1

cdr3_nt: TGTGCCAGCAGCCAAGATGGGGACGGCTCCTCCAATGAGCAGTTCTTC
cdr3_aa: CASSQDGDGSSNEQFF
d_call: -
v_call: TRBV4-2
clone_size: -
j_call: TRBJ2-1

cdr3_nt: TGTGCCAGCAGCTTAGGCCCCCTAGCGGGAGCCCCGAACACCGGGGAGCTGTTTTTT
cdr3_aa: CASSLGPLAGAPNTGELFF
d_call: TRBD2
v_call: TRBV7-2
clone_size: -
j_call: TRBJ2-2

cdr3_nt: TGTGCCAGCAGTCGAGCAGGGGGGTTCGAAGAAAAACTGTTTTTT
cdr3_aa: CASSRAGGFEEKLFF
d_call: TRBD1
v_call: TRBV27
clone_size: -
j_call: TRBJ1-4

cdr3_nt: TGTGCCAGCAGCCCACGACTAGCTGGCTACAATGAGCAGTTCTTC
cdr3_aa: CASSPRLAGYNEQFF
d_call: TRBD2
v_call: TRBV5-4
clone_size: once
j_call: TRBJ2-1

cdr3_nt: TGTGCCACCAGACTAGCGGTGGGCAATGAGCAGTTCTTC
cdr3_aa: CATRLAVGNEQFF
d_call: TRBD2
v_call: TRBV27
clone_size: -
j_call: TRBJ2-1

cdr3_nt: TGTGCCAGCATGTCTGGTTTGGAGCAGTTCTTC
cdr3_aa: CASMSGLEQFF
d_call: -
v_call: TRBV6-5
clone_size: -
j_call: TRBJ2-1

cdr3_nt: TGTGCCAGCAGCTATCCTGAACTAGCGGGAGTCCTCTACGAGCAGTACTTC
cdr3_aa: CASSYPELAGVLYEQYF
d_call: TRBD2
v_call: TRBV5-6
clone_size: -
j_call: TRBJ2-7

cdr3_nt: TGTGCCAGCAGCCCCCGCATGGGCAATCAGCCCCAGCATTTT
cdr3_aa: CASSPRMGNQPQHF
d_call: -
v_call: TRBV7-2
clone_size: once
j_call: TRBJ1-5

cdr3_nt: TGTGCCAGCAGTGTGGACAGGGGGTACGAGCAGTACTTC
cdr3_aa: CASSVDRGYEQYF
d_call: TRBD1
v_call: TRBV6-4
clone_size: -
j_call: TRBJ2-7